The T cell receptor beta chain under discussion was sequenced for a study of breast tumors, draining lymph nodes, adjacent tissues. General observations from the study: Tumor TCR diversity was below lymph nodes but above nontumor tissue.

Each CDR3 protein is one row after TCRdb ran MiXCR on the multiplex PCR reads. The sample carries approximately 89,000 distinct CDR3 sequences, approximately 29% recorded once. This clonotype was picked up many times. Antigen unknown. Samples came from axillary lymph nodes draining the breast cancer. Sequencing was carried out using axillary lymph node tissue. This clonotype was obtained from a female donor with breast cancer. Some clones in this sample may be carry-over from other donors' samples.

The CDR3 region is CASSGRSSNQPQHF. DNA of the CDR3: TGTGCCAGCAGCGGACGGAGCAGCAATCAGCCCCAGCATTTT. The chain uses TRBV12-3 or TRBV12-4 and TRBJ1-5; no clear D gene. The CDR3 runs to 14 residues. Deletions cut 6 bases from V and 1 base from J, with 10 bases between.